This T cell receptor (beta chain) was sequenced during a study of T cell clones after liver transplantation. Turning to the study itself: Liver transplant recipients had immunosuppression withdrawal attempted within 2 years.

CDR3 length: 13 residues. CDR1 and CDR2 from the germline V gene are MNHNY and SVGAGI (reference sequence). Trimming at V came to 6 bases and at J to 6 bases, leaving 2 bases not matched to a gene. Clones were read by immunoSEQ multiplex PCR, and TCRdb kept only the in-frame ones, dropping some. The data show about 99,000 clones, with 80% to 90% seen just once and 2.5% to 3% held by the top ten. Sorting of unstimulated PBMCs yielded separate CD3+CD4+ and CD3+CD8+ fractions. This TCR was sampled from a human patient who received a liver transplant. The T cells may partly be graft donor cells. This material consisted of CD4+ T cells from blood, taken approximately 50 months after liver transplant. J is TRBJ1-4 and V is TRBV6-6; the match to TRBD1 covers 9 bases. For the CDR3, the DNA is TGTGCCAGCAGGGGGACAGGGCATGAAAAACTGTTTTTT. Its protein product is CASRGTGHEKLFF.